The T cell receptor beta chain under discussion was sequenced for a study of cytomegalovirus exposure and HLA in healthy donors. PCR employed 60 Vbeta and 13 Jbeta primers. TCRdb's copy holds only in-frame clones and misses some; the assay was immunoSEQ multiplex PCR. This table has roughly 180,000 clones, 80% to 85% appearing once. The sample taken for sequencing was PBMCs. This TCR derives from a boy younger than 18 in good health and CMV-seronegative.

In DNA, the CDR3 is TGTGCCAGCTTGGGGACAGGGGGGTACGAGCAGTACTTC. Its translation is CASLGTGGYEQYF. This chain joins TRBV2 and TRBJ2-7; 11 bases agree with TRBD1. The CDR3 has 13 residues. CDR1 SNHLY and CDR2 FYNNEI come from the germline V gene. After removal of 8 bases from V and 4 bases from J, the junction contained 4 bases not matched to a gene.